Below, one T cell receptor beta chain is given with its context. This same CDR3 is encoded by further DNA sequences in the sample. With 2 bases removed from V and 0 bases from J, the gap between germline ends came to 8 bases. The CDR3 runs 14 residues. The germline V gene has CDR1 SGDLS and CDR2 YYNGEE. The data were taken from a study of blood T cell repertoires in COVID-19. Data came from immunoSEQ multiplex PCR; TCRdb stores just in-frame clones and leaves some out. Among around 160,000 clones listed, over 90% were seen once. The clonotype comes from a woman in her fifties or sixties with COVID-19, enrolled during active disease. The chain has TRBV9 and TRBJ1-1; D not resolved. Sequencing input: peripheral blood. The CDR3 is CASSVDGVNTEAFF. The CDR3 nucleotides are TGTGCCAGCAGCGTGGATGGAGTGAACACTGAAGCTTTCTTT.